The entry that follows covers one TCR beta chain sequence. What it binds is not known. Germline CDR1 SGHRS, CDR2 YFSETQ. The length of the CDR3 is 13 residues. Between the trimmed V and J ends, which lost 0 bases and 4 bases, there was a span of 8 bases. The data were taken from a study of T cells after yellow fever vaccination. Study-level points and caveats: Though weaker, the secondary response peaked faster, on day 5 versus 15.

TCRdb re-derived calls from the 5' RACE reads in MiXCR, one entry per CDR3 protein. The profile shows approximately 260,000 distinct CDR3 sequences, 10% to 15% of them singletons. The material was CD4+ T cells sorted from PBMCs, obtained 45 days after the yellow fever booster vaccination. The receptor was derived from a man younger than 45 who received the YFV17D yellow fever vaccine. This chain connects TRBV5-1 to TRBJ2-7; possible D gene TRBD2, 6 bases. CDR3 sequence reads: CASSLVEGYEQYF. Here the CDR3 DNA reads TGCGCCAGCAGCTTGGTGGAGGGTTACGAGCAGTACTTC. The variable domain in full, with the rest retrieved from reference TRBV5-1 and TRBJ2-7, is KAGVTQTPRYLIKTRGQQVTLSCSPISGHRSVSWYQQTPGQGLQFLFEYFSETQRNKGNFPGRFSGRQFSNSRSEMNVSTLELGDSALYLCASSLVEGYEQYFGPGTRLTVT.